These T cell receptor beta chains were read from a single sample in a study of regulatory T cells in long-lasting Graves disease. In TCRdb, the multiplex PCR reads were re-called with MiXCR into one record per CDR3 protein. The sample yields hundreds of thousands of distinct CDR3 sequences, about 16% seen once. This same sample was also taken into another study, of T cells in Graves' hyperthyroidism and ophthalmopathy.

Sequenced material: peripheral blood mononuclear cells (PBMCs), taken at new diagnosis, from a patient treated with antithyroid drugs. Every receptor here comes from a woman aged 40 to 65 with Graves disease. Each CDR3 is given with its conserved first and last residue. The D gene is left open where the match is weak. Only part of the rows carry a size: once, few, many, or a class if the clone is expanded.

D	J	V	size	DNA	CDR3
-	TRBJ2-1	TRBV6-1	-	TGTGCCAGCAGGACCAGGGGCTCCTACAATGAGCAGTTCTTC	CASRTRGSYNEQFF
-	TRBJ2-4	TRBV5-5	-	TGTGCCAGCAGGCCCTCTCTGGGGACCCCACAAAACATTCAGTACTTC	CASRPSLGTPQNIQYF
-	TRBJ2-3	TRBV7-8	many	TGTGCCAGCAGCCCGATCTTCCCTAGCACAGATACGCAGTATTTT	CASSPIFPSTDTQYF
TRBD2	TRBJ2-7	TRBV20-1	many	TGCAGTGCTAGGACTAGCGGGGGCGTGGGGGAGCAGTACTTC	CSARTSGGVGEQYF
-	TRBJ1-2	TRBV29-1	-	TGCAGCGGGAGAGGGGTGTATAGTGGCTACACCTTC	CSGRGVYSGYTF
-	TRBJ1-1	TRBV20-1	few	TGCAGTGCTAGACGGGGCGCGGGAAATACTGAAGCTTTCTTT	CSARRGAGNTEAFF
-	TRBJ1-4	TRBV7-9	-	TGTGCCAGCAGCCAGTACCAGGGCGGACTGTTTTTT	CASSQYQGGLFF
-	TRBJ2-6	TRBV5-1	few	TGCGCCAGCAGCTTTGGACAGTTGTCTGGGGCCAACGTCCTGACTTTC	CASSFGQLSGANVLTF
-	TRBJ2-5	TRBV3-1	-	TGTGCCAGCAGCCACGGACGCGGGGAGACCCAGTACTTC	CASSHGRGETQYF
-	TRBJ2-1	TRBV6-1	-	TGTGCCAGCAGTGATCGGGAGCGGGTTCAGGATGAGCAGTTCTTC	CASSDRERVQDEQFF
TRBD1	TRBJ1-2	TRBV9	-	TGTGCCAGCAGCGTATCCTCGACAGGGCGGGATGGCTACACCTTC	CASSVSSTGRDGYTF
TRBD2	TRBJ2-1	TRBV9	-	TGTGCCAGCAGCCCAATAGTCCGGGGGGGCCCGTACAATGAGCAGTTCTTC	CASSPIVRGGPYNEQFF
TRBD1	TRBJ2-2	TRBV5-1	-	TGCGCCAGCAGCCCCCCGGGACAGGGTGTCACCGGGGAGCTGTTTTTT	CASSPPGQGVTGELFF
TRBD1	TRBJ2-7	TRBV14	-	TGTGCCAGCAGCCAGGCGGGACAGGGGGCCCACGAGCAGTACTTC	CASSQAGQGAHEQYF
TRBD2	TRBJ2-1	TRBV12-3/TRBV12-4	many	TGTGCCAGCAGACGTACTAGCGGGGCCTACAATGAGCAGTTCTTC	CASRRTSGAYNEQFF
TRBD1	TRBJ1-1	TRBV18	many	TGTGCCAGCTCCCCCAGGGGGGGAGACAACACTGAAGCTTTCTTT	CASSPRGGDNTEAFF
TRBD1	TRBJ2-7	TRBV7-8	many	TGTGCCAGCAGCCCCGCCGGGACAGGTATCCACTACGAGCAGTACTTC	CASSPAGTGIHYEQYF
-	TRBJ1-5	TRBV6-1	many	TGTGCCAGCAGTGAAGCCGCAGGGAGGAGCAATCAGCCCCAGCATTTT	CASSEAAGRSNQPQHF
-	TRBJ1-2	TRBV7-9	-	TGTGCCAGCACCCGCGGGGGTTCTAACTATGGCTACACCTTC	CASTRGGSNYGYTF
-	TRBJ1-3	TRBV12-5	-	TGTGCTAGTGGTTTGGACCTTAGTGGAGGGAACACCATATATTTT	CASGLDLSGGNTIYF
-	TRBJ1-1	TRBV6-5	few	TGTGCCAGCAGTTACCGGCAGGTGAACACTGAAGCTTTCTTT	CASSYRQVNTEAFF
-	TRBJ1-3	TRBV6-5	-	TGTGCCAGCAGTTACTCAGACTTGGATGGAAACACCATATATTTT	CASSYSDLDGNTIYF
TRBD1	TRBJ2-1	TRBV5-8	many	TGTGCCAGCAGCCGTTCCGGGACAGGGAGGAATGAGCAGTTCTTC	CASSRSGTGRNEQFF
-	TRBJ2-6	TRBV12-3/TRBV12-4	many	TGTGCCAGCAGTACCTCTGGGGCCAACGTCCTGACTTTC	CASSTSGANVLTF
-	TRBJ2-1	TRBV6-5	many	TGTGCCAGCAGTTACTCGCTCCAGGAGGGGGGGATGACCAATGAGCAGTTCTTC	CASSYSLQEGGMTNEQFF
TRBD1	TRBJ2-1	TRBV5-4	-	TGTGCCAGCAGCCTCAGGGGGTTATGGGACAATGAGCAGTTCTTC	CASSLRGLWDNEQFF
-	TRBJ1-1	TRBV6-1	-	TGTGCCATTCGGTCAGGGGTGAACACTGAAGCTTTCTTT	CAIRSGVNTEAFF
-	TRBJ2-7	TRBV12-5	-	TGTGCTAGTGGTTATGGGCAGGAGTTTGGTCACGAGCAGTACTTC	CASGYGQEFGHEQYF
-	TRBJ1-4	TRBV27	few	TGTGCCAGCAGATTCCAGGGGAATGAAAAACTGTTTTTT	CASRFQGNEKLFF
-	TRBJ1-3	TRBV7-2	-	TGTGCCAGCAGCTTACGCCCCCGAGACTCTGGAAACACCATATATTTT	CASSLRPRDSGNTIYF
TRBD2	TRBJ2-1	TRBV12-3/TRBV12-4	many	TGTGCCAGCATGACGGGAGGGCCTGTCGATGAGCAGTTCTTC	CASMTGGPVDEQFF
TRBD2	TRBJ2-1	TRBV20-1	many	TGCAGTGCTAGAGATTCCAGCGGGGGGTTTAATGAGCAGTTCTTC	CSARDSSGGFNEQFF
-	TRBJ1-2	TRBV5-1	-	TGCGCCAGCAGCTTGGTATCAGGGTACCAGAATGGCTACACCTTC	CASSLVSGYQNGYTF
TRBD1	TRBJ1-6	TRBV5-8	-	TGTGCCAGCAGCTTGCAAAAGACAGGGATCTCCTATAATTCACCCCTCCACTTT	CASSLQKTGISYNSPLHF
-	TRBJ2-2	TRBV12-3/TRBV12-4	many	TGTGCCAGCACTCGGGGCGGGGAGCTGTTTTTT	CASTRGGELFF
-	TRBJ1-6	TRBV3-1	few	TGTGCCAGCAGCCAGGGATCAGGGCAGGGGTATAATTCACCCCTCCACTTT	CASSQGSGQGYNSPLHF
-	TRBJ1-5	TRBV20-1	few	TGCAGTGCTCCCAAGGACGGAGATAGCAATCAGCCCCAGCATTTT	CSAPKDGDSNQPQHF
-	TRBJ1-1	TRBV11-2	many	TGTGCCAGCAGCTTATTCAGGGTGAACACTGAAGCTTTCTTT	CASSLFRVNTEAFF
-	TRBJ2-7	TRBV20-1	many	TGCAGTGCTAGCCCCACTTTCGTCAGCACCTACGAGCAGTACTTC	CSASPTFVSTYEQYF
-	TRBJ2-3	TRBV7-9	many	TGTGCCAGCAGCCCGGGACTGGGATTGGATACGCAGTATTTT	CASSPGLGLDTQYF
-	TRBJ1-1	TRBV11-2	many	TGTGCCAGCAGCTTAGATGCCCTCATGAACACTGAAGCTTTCTTT	CASSLDALMNTEAFF
-	TRBJ1-2	TRBV28	-	TGTGCCAGCAGTTTGGGGGGGGCGGGAGGCTATGGCTACACCTTC	CASSLGGAGGYGYTF
-	TRBJ1-4	TRBV18	-	TGTGCCAGCTCACCACGGGCAGCTACAACTAATGAAAAACTGTTTTTT	CASSPRAATTNEKLFF
-	TRBJ1-1	TRBV3-1	many	TGTGCCAGCAGCCAGGGAGTGAACACTGAAGCTTTCTTT	CASSQGVNTEAFF
-	TRBJ2-1	TRBV5-1	few	TGCGCCAGCAGCGAGGAACCCGAAAACAATGAGCAGTTCTTC	CASSEEPENNEQFF
-	TRBJ1-1	TRBV4-1	few	TGCGCCAGCAGCCAAGAGGAGACTGAAGCTTTCTTT	CASSQEETEAFF
-	TRBJ2-7	TRBV20-1	many	TGCAGTGCTACGATTCTAACGCGGGACTACGAGCAGTACTTC	CSATILTRDYEQYF
-	TRBJ2-7	TRBV20-1	many	TGCAGTGCTCGCCGGGAGTCCTACGAGCAGTACTTC	CSARRESYEQYF
TRBD2	TRBJ2-3	TRBV12-5	few	TGTGCTAGTGGTCCGGGGGGGGCAGGGTTCGCAGATACGCAGTATTTT	CASGPGGAGFADTQYF
-	TRBJ2-1	TRBV2	few	TGTGCCAGCAGTCCTCGGGGGCACAACAATGAGCAGTTCTTC	CASSPRGHNNEQFF
-	TRBJ1-1	TRBV7-9	few	TGTGCCAGCAGCTTAGAGAGGAGGGCTGAAGCTTTCTTT	CASSLERRAEAFF
-	TRBJ2-7	TRBV28	few	TGTGCCAGCAGATTCGGGCCCTCGGACGAGCAGTACTTC	CASRFGPSDEQYF
TRBD1	TRBJ2-3	TRBV7-8	many	TGTGCCAGCACCCAACTAGGGGGCTCGAGCACAGATACGCAGTATTTT	CASTQLGGSSTDTQYF